Listed here are 24 T cell receptor beta chains from one sample, sequenced in a study of blood T cell repertoires in COVID-19. Generated by immunoSEQ multiplex PCR, the TCRdb table keeps only in-frame clones and is missing some. This table holds approximately 440,000 clones, 90% found once. The sequenced sample consisted of PBMCs or T cells enriched from blood (not recorded which). The receptors derive from a man aged 18 to 30 who had recovered from COVID-19.

The chain joins TRBV28 to TRBJ1-1; TRBD1 might be the D (6 bases). Germline V gene sequence: CDR1 MDHEN, CDR2 SYDVKM. The CDR3 consists of 15 residues. The V gene lost 4 bases and the J gene lost 5 bases, with 17 bases spanning the gap. The CDR3 loop reads CASSSPQGGWTEAFF. CDR3 coding DNA: TGTGCCAGCAGTTCCCCACAGGGCGGATGGACTGAAGCTTTCTTT.

V usage is TRBV9 and J usage is TRBJ2-2; TRBD1 matches at 9 bases. V shed 5 bases, J shed 6 bases, and the junction held 2 bases outside the gene matches. CDR1 is SGDLS, CDR2 YYNGEE, per germline. The length of the CDR3 is 13 residues. CDR3 sequence: CASRGTGSGELFF. DNA for the CDR3: TGTGCCAGCAGAGGGACAGGGTCCGGGGAGCTGTTTTTT.

This clone was recorded only once. This chain links TRBV15 with TRBJ2-3, with D perhaps TRBD1 (6 bases). Between the trimmed V and J ends, which lost 2 bases and 3 bases, there was a span of 9 bases. The CDR3 covers 14 residues. The germline V gene encodes CDR1 LNHNV and CDR2 YYDKDF (reference sequence). As DNA, the CDR3 is TGTGCCACCAGCAGACTCCAGGGGACAGATACGCAGTATTTT. Translating gives CATSRLQGTDTQYF.

The chain employs TRBV19 and TRBJ2-1, with TRBD2 matching 9 bases. Trimming cost V 6 bases and J 8 bases; bases outside gene matches: 14. There are 16 residues in the CDR3. Germline values: CDR1 LNHDA, CDR2 SQIVND (reference sequence). The CDR3, as DNA: TGTGCCAGTAGACTCAAGGGGACTAGCACCTTCCATGAGCAGTTCTTC. Protein product: CASRLKGTSTFHEQFF.

The gene calls are TRBV6-5 and TRBJ1-5, with D possibly TRBD1 on 6 matching bases. Trimming cost V 10 bases and J 6 bases, with 22 bases left between them. CDR3 size: 15 residues. Germline values: CDR1 MNHEY, CDR2 SVGAGI. The CDR3 spells CATAENDRMVQPQHF. The CDR3 DNA sequence: TGTGCCACCGCGGAAAACGACAGGATGGTTCAGCCCCAGCATTTT.

V usage is TRBV9 and J usage is TRBJ1-3, with D maybe TRBD1 (6 bases). CDR3 length: 15 residues. V shed 3 bases and J shed 0 bases, with 10 bases lying between them. Germline V gene sequence: CDR1 SGDLS, CDR2 YYNGEE. The DNA for the CDR3 is TGTGCCAGCAGCGCCTCAGGGGCCTCTGGAAACACCATATATTTT. It codes for CASSASGASGNTIYF.

The DNA for the CDR3 is TGTGCCAGCAACGAACCGCGTGGTGAAAAACTGTTTTTT. Its translation is CASNEPRGEKLFF. The chain uses TRBV28 and TRBJ1-4; D not certain. Trimming took off 7 bases at V and 7 bases at J, with 13 bases between the two ends. The CDR3 consists of 13 residues. Germline V gene sequence: CDR1 MDHEN, CDR2 SYDVKM.

The V call is TRBV7-9, the J call TRBJ2-2; the D gene is possibly TRBD2 (7 bases). Germline CDR1 and CDR2: SEHNR and FQNEAQ (reference sequence). The V and J ends lost 8 bases and 1 base respectively, with 20 bases between them. The CDR3 is 17 residues long. Here the CDR3 reads CASCKLSGGLNTGELFF. CDR3 coding DNA: TGTGCCAGCTGTAAGTTGTCCGGGGGGCTGAACACCGGGGAGCTGTTTTTT.

This clone was seen only once. V gene TRBV5-1 combines with J gene TRBJ2-1, with 12 bases that match TRBD2. The CDR3 is 15 amino acids. Germline V gives CDR1 SGHRS, CDR2 YFSETQ. The trim removed 4 bases at V and 8 bases at J, leaving 7 bases unmatched. Here the CDR3 reads CASSIPTSGGDEQFF. CDR3 coding DNA: TGCGCCAGCAGCATACCGACTAGCGGGGGCGATGAGCAGTTCTTC. The whole variable domain, remainder taken from reference TRBV5-1 and TRBJ2-1, is KAGVTQTPRYLIKTRGQQVTLSCSPISGHRSVSWYQQTPGQGLQFLFEYFSETQRNKGNFPGRFSGRQFSNSRSEMNVSTLELGDSALYLCASSIPTSGGDEQFFGPGTRLTVL.

The chain recombines TRBV6-5 with TRBJ2-3; a weak D match, TRBD2 (6 bases). Looked up from germline, CDR1 is MNHEY and CDR2 is SVGAGI. The CDR3 contains 14 residues. Deletions cut 7 bases from V and 0 bases from J, with 11 bases between. The CDR3 region is CASTRSGSTDTQYF. DNA for the CDR3: TGTGCCAGCACTAGGAGCGGGAGCACAGATACGCAGTATTTT.

The V call is TRBV29-1, the J call TRBJ1-2, with 7 bases that match TRBD1. Trimming cost V 6 bases and J 8 bases; bases outside gene matches: 9. The CDR3 length is 12 residues. The germline V gene encodes CDR1 SQVTM and CDR2 ANQGSEA. The CDR3 bases are TGCAGCGTATTCTCACAGGGGAAAGGCTACACCTTC. It encodes CSVFSQGKGYTF.

V is TRBV5-4 and J is TRBJ2-3; D call uncertain. CDR3 length: 13 amino acids. Trimming removed 4 bases from V and 2 bases from J, with 8 bases in between. Looked up from germline, CDR1 is SGHNT and CDR2 is YYREEE (reference sequence). In DNA form, the CDR3 reads TGTGCCAGCAGCCAGCGTTACACAGATACGCAGTATTTT. Translated, it gives CASSQRYTDTQYF.

V usage is TRBV5-4 and J usage is TRBJ1-1; TRBD1 might be the D (6 bases). This CDR3 is built from 14 residues. Per the germline V gene, CDR1 is SGHNT and CDR2 is YYREEE (reference sequence). With 3 bases removed from V and 6 bases from J, the gap between germline ends came to 15 bases. DNA for the CDR3: TGTGCCAGCAGCTCGGGGACACTCGCCGCTGAAGCTTTCTTT. Protein: CASSSGTLAAEAFF.

The genes are TRBV10-3 and TRBJ2-7, with TRBD2 identical over 8 bases. The CDR3 contains 14 residues. Per germline, CDR1 ENHRY and CDR2 SYGVKD. Trimming at V came to 3 bases and at J to 7 bases, leaving 8 bases not matched to a gene. In nucleotides, the CDR3 is TGTGCCATCAGTGACTCCGGGACTAGGAGTGAGCAGTACTTC. It specifies CAISDSGTRSEQYF.

V and J are TRBV4-1 and TRBJ2-3; 12 bases map to TRBD2. There are 19 residues in the CDR3. J gave up 5 bases and V 2 bases, and 14 bases lay outside the gene matches. Germline V lookup: CDR1 MGHRA, CDR2 YSYEKL. CDR3 coding DNA: TGCGCCAGCAGCCAACGGGGAAAGCCTAGCGGGAGGGCAGTAGATACGCAGTATTTT. This encodes CASSQRGKPSGRAVDTQYF.

The V and J genes are TRBV9 and TRBJ1-2, with 7 bases identical to TRBD1. Germline values: CDR1 SGDLS, CDR2 YYNGEE. The CDR3 spans 13 residues. Losses at the gene ends were 4 bases for V and 6 bases for J; bases not matched to a gene: 6. This CDR3 is CASSRPGTDGYTF. CDR3 sequence (DNA): TGTGCCAGCAGCCGACCCGGGACAGATGGCTACACCTTC.

The rearrangement links TRBV11-2 to TRBJ2-3, with D tentatively TRBD2 (5 bases). The CDR3 covers 16 residues. The germline gives CDR1 SGHAT, CDR2 FQNNGV. V gave up 5 bases and J gave up 5 bases, with 20 bases separating them. This CDR3 reads CASSPGPRGEGDTQYF. In DNA, the CDR3 is TGTGCCAGCAGCCCCGGGCCGAGAGGTGAGGGAGATACGCAGTATTTT. The full variable domain, completed using reference TRBV11-2 and TRBJ2-3, is EAGVAQSPRYKIIEKRQSVAFWCNPISGHATLYWYQQILGQGPKLLIQFQNNGVVDDSQLPKDRFSAERLKGVDSTLKIQPAKLEDSAVYLCASSPGPRGEGDTQYFGPGTRLTVL.

The chain is built from TRBV5-1 and TRBJ1-6, with a possible D match to TRBD1 (5 bases). V was pared by 4 bases and J by 7 bases, with 9 bases between. CDR3 size: 13 residues. Looked up from germline, CDR1 is SGHRS and CDR2 is YFSETQ. The CDR3 DNA sequence: TGCGCCAGCAGCCGGGAGGGGAATTCACCCCTCCACTTT. It codes for CASSREGNSPLHF.

The V gene is TRBV27, the J gene TRBJ2-7; possible D gene TRBD2, 6 bases. Germline CDR1 reads MNHEY; CDR2 reads SMNVEV (reference sequence). The length of the CDR3 is 14 residues. Between the trimmed V and J ends, which lost 3 bases and 6 bases, there was a span of 15 bases. The CDR3: CASSLAGSSLEQYF. CDR3 coding DNA: TGTGCCAGCAGTTTGGCGGGAAGTTCCCTCGAGCAGTACTTC.

The table lists this clone with a few counts. J is TRBJ1-4 and V is TRBV25-1; D may be TRBD1 (6 bases). CDR3 size: 15 residues. Per germline, CDR1 MGHDK and CDR2 SYGVNS. The V end was cut by 1 base, the J end by 2 bases, with 8 bases between. The CDR3 spells CASSESGVTNEKLFF. For the CDR3, the DNA is TGTGCCAGCAGTGAATCAGGGGTGACTAATGAAAAACTGTTTTTT.

This sequence joins TRBV7-2 and TRBJ1-3; D unresolved. This CDR3 contains 14 residues. CDR1 SGHTA and CDR2 FQGNSA come from the germline V gene. Trimming pared 5 bases from V and 0 bases from J, leaving 8 bases between. The CDR3 DNA reads TGTGCCAGCAGCATTAATTACTCTGGAAACACCATATATTTT. This codes for CASSINYSGNTIYF.

This chain joins TRBV7-3 and TRBJ1-2; D remains ambiguous. V lost 1 base, J lost 3 bases, and 6 bases lay in between. Per germline, CDR1 SGHTA and CDR2 FQGTGA. The CDR3 runs to 13 residues. CDR3 bases: TGTGCCAGCAGCTTAAATACTCACTATGGCTACACCTTC. Protein sequence: CASSLNTHYGYTF.

The chain joins TRBV9 to TRBJ1-2; 11 bases are shared with TRBD1. The junction had 9 bases not matched to a gene; V was cut back by 3 bases and J by 8 bases. The length of the CDR3 is 15 residues. Germline CDR1 reads SGDLS; CDR2 reads YYNGEE. The CDR3 DNA is TGTGCCAGCAGCGGAGCCGGGACAGGGGGGGGAGGCTACACCTTC. This gives the protein CASSGAGTGGGGYTF.

V and J are TRBV11-3 and TRBJ1-6; 9 nucleotides agree with TRBD1. From germline, CDR1 is SGHNT and CDR2 YENEEA. The CDR3 length is 17 residues. Losses at the gene ends were 3 bases for V and 3 bases for J; bases not matched to a gene: 6. The CDR3 reads CASSLGQGSIYNSPLHF. In DNA form, the CDR3 reads TGTGCCAGCAGCTTGGGACAGGGATCCATCTATAATTCACCCCTCCACTTT.